Listed here are 21 T cell receptor beta chains from one sample, sequenced in a study of T cell repertoires in cytomegalovirus infection (dated by TCRdb to 2018 to 2020). Sequencer: Illumina HiSeq 1500. TCRdb ran its own pipeline on the public reads, namely fastp trimming at Q25 and MiXCR clone calling, and kept in-frame beta chains. One record per CDR3 amino acid sequence lists the most common genes and DNA. A total of roughly 630,000 distinct CDR3 sequences appear in this sample, 24% of them only once. The ten largest clones capture 8% of the sample. The sequenced material came from CD8+ T cells from PBMCs. The receptors stem from a human donor in good health (CMV status not recorded). Some clones in this sample may be carry-over from other donors' samples.

This clonotype was picked up many times. The J gene is TRBJ2-7, the V gene TRBV7-9, with 9 nucleotides matching TRBD2. The CDR3 runs 17 residues. V shed 1 base, J shed 0 bases, and the junction held 7 bases outside the gene matches. Germline CDR1 reads SEHNR; CDR2 reads FQNEAQ (reference sequence). The CDR3 spells CASSLESGGPISYEQYF. CDR3 coding DNA: TGTGCCAGCAGCTTAGAGAGCGGGGGGCCTATCTCCTACGAGCAGTACTTC.

At least ten counts were recorded for this clonotype. The chain uses TRBV7-9 and TRBJ2-5, with D maybe TRBD2 (5 bases). The CDR3 has 13 amino acids. Trimming took off 5 bases at V and 3 bases at J, with 10 bases between the two ends. Germline V gene lookup returns CDR1 SEHNR and CDR2 FQNEAQ (reference sequence). CDR3 in amino acids: CASSPGIKETQYF. DNA of the CDR3: TGTGCCAGCAGCCCCGGGATAAAAGAGACCCAGTACTTC.

The V call is TRBV6-2 or TRBV6-3, the J call TRBJ2-4, with D possibly matching TRBD2 (6 bases). The V end was cut by 6 bases, the J end by 1 base, with 13 bases between. The CDR3 spans 15 residues. Germline loops: CDR1 MNHEY, CDR2 SVGEGT. CDR3 sequence reads: CASSNDSGAKNIQYF. For the CDR3, the DNA is TGTGCCAGCAGCAATGACAGCGGGGCCAAAAACATTCAGTACTTC.

This clonotype was seen a single time. The chain is built from TRBV19 and TRBJ1-2; no clear D. The V gene's germline CDR1 is LNHDA and CDR2 SQIVND (reference sequence). The CDR3 spans 12 residues. Trimming stripped 8 bases from V and 8 bases from J, with 15 bases between. CDR3 nucleotides: TGTGCCAGTCTCGACGGATTTTTGGGCTACACCTTC. Translating gives CASLDGFLGYTF.

The chain is built from TRBV20-1 and TRBJ1-1, with unresolved D. From germline, CDR1 is DFQATT and CDR2 SNEGSKA (reference sequence). The CDR3 totals 14 residues. V shed 6 bases and J shed 0 bases, with 14 bases lying between them. DNA of the CDR3: TGCAGTGCACCGTGGCCGGAGATGAACACTGAAGCTTTCTTT. It is translated as CSAPWPEMNTEAFF.

The sample holds a few counts of this clonotype. The V gene is TRBV5-4, the J gene TRBJ2-7; D uncertain. Germline V gene data show CDR1 as SGHNT and CDR2 as YYREEE (reference sequence). The V gene lost 4 bases and the J gene lost 4 bases, with 12 bases spanning the gap. This CDR3 spans 13 amino acids. CDR3 DNA sequence: TGTGCCAGCAGCCCTGAGATTAAATACGAGCAGTACTTC. Translation gives CASSPEIKYEQYF.

This clonotype was counted a few times. The chain joins TRBV19 to TRBJ2-1, with TRBD2 identical over 9 bases. Germline V gives CDR1 LNHDA, CDR2 SQIVND (reference sequence). V lost 1 base to trimming and J lost 4 bases; unmatched junction nucleotides: 2. The CDR3 length is 15 residues. The CDR3 loop reads CASSIGSGGYNEQFF. The CDR3, as DNA: TGTGCCAGTAGTATAGGAAGCGGGGGGTACAATGAGCAGTTCTTC. Looking up the rest from reference TRBV19 and TRBJ2-1 gives the full variable domain: DGGITQSPKYLFRKEGQNVTLSCEQNLNHDAMYWYRQDPGQGLRLIYYSQIVNDFQKGDIAEGYSVSREKKESFPLTVTSAQKNPTAFYLCASSIGSGGYNEQFFGPGTRLTVL.

The chain carries TRBV6-2 or TRBV6-3 and TRBJ1-1; D uncertain. The V gene lost 5 bases and the J gene lost 4 bases, with 14 bases spanning the gap. The CDR3 has 14 residues. Germline V gene sequence: CDR1 MNHEY, CDR2 SVGEGT. The chain's CDR3 is CASSPPRRGTEAFF. In DNA, the CDR3 is TGTGCCAGCAGTCCCCCCCGCCGAGGCACTGAAGCTTTCTTT.

This clonotype occurred many times. This rearrangement joins TRBV7-9 to TRBJ2-7; 7 bases agree with TRBD1. CDR3 size: 14 residues. Germline lookup yields CDR1 SEHNR and CDR2 FQNEAQ (reference sequence). V shed 5 bases and J 5 bases; nucleotides not matched to a gene: 9. In nucleotides, the CDR3 is TGTGCCAGCAGCAGGGCCGGGACAGTCCACGAGCAGTACTTC. It is translated as CASSRAGTVHEQYF. The full variable domain, rest sourced from reference TRBV7-9 and TRBJ2-7, is DTGVSQNPRHKITKRGQNVTFRCDPISEHNRLYWYRQTLGQGPEFLTYFQNEAQLEKSRLLSDRFSAERPKGSFSTLEIQRTEQGDSAMYLCASSRAGTVHEQYFGPGTRLTVT.

The V and J genes are TRBV6-1 and TRBJ2-3; D ambiguous. CDR1 is MNHNS, CDR2 SASEGT, per germline. The CDR3 has 15 amino acids. V lost 3 bases, J lost 2 bases, and 12 bases lay in between. CDR3: CASSEFVLNTDTQYF. CDR3 nucleotides: TGTGCCAGCAGTGAGTTCGTTCTAAACACAGATACGCAGTATTTT.

This clonotype was counted ten times or more. The CDR3 DNA follows: TGTGCCAGCAGCTTAGCCAGCGGACTAGCTCCGAACACCGGGGAGCTGTTTTTT. Encoded protein: CASSLASGLAPNTGELFF. The chain recombines TRBV7-6 with TRBJ2-2, with TRBD2 matching over 8 bases. This CDR3 has 18 residues. The V gene end was trimmed by 0 bases and the J gene end by 0 bases; junction bases not matched to a gene: 6. Germline V CDR1 and CDR2: SGHVS, FNYEAQ.

The chain uses TRBV20-1 and TRBJ2-3, with D uncertain. This CDR3 spans 13 amino acids. Germline lookup yields CDR1 DFQATT and CDR2 SNEGSKA (reference sequence). Trimming pared 1 base from V and 5 bases from J, leaving 10 bases between. The DNA of the CDR3 is TGCAGTGCTAGAGCCCCCCTTGTAGATACGCAGTATTTT. Translating it yields CSARAPLVDTQYF.

The chain links TRBV7-3 to TRBJ2-1; D not certain. V lost 1 base, J lost 0 bases, and 7 bases lay in between. The CDR3 has 15 amino acids. CDR1 and CDR2 from the germline V gene are SGHTA and FQGTGA. This CDR3 reads CASSLISSSYNEQFF. CDR3 coding DNA: TGTGCCAGCAGCTTAATTAGTAGCTCCTACAATGAGCAGTTCTTC.

As to this clonotype: A clone one base away is much larger, so this may be a read error. The gene calls are TRBV20-1 and TRBJ1-1; D gene uncertain. CDR3 length equals 12 residues. Trimming pared 4 bases from V and 7 bases from J, leaving 13 bases between. Germline-derived CDR1 and CDR2 are DFQATT and SNEGSKA (reference sequence). CDR3 sequence: CSATRSGIEAFF. DNA for the CDR3: TGCAGTGCTACCAGGTCGGGCATTGAAGCTTTCTTT.

The chain employs TRBV6-6 and TRBJ2-2; 7 positions match TRBD2. The germline V gene encodes CDR1 MNHNY and CDR2 SVGAGI (reference sequence). Trimming took 6 bases from V and 1 from J; bases not matched to a gene: 11. The CDR3 is made up of 17 amino acids. This CDR3 is CASRYPKGRGNTGELFF. For the CDR3, the DNA is TGTGCCAGCAGATACCCTAAGGGGAGGGGGAACACCGGGGAGCTGTTTTTT.

CDR3 sequence: CSARGTASYEQYV. The CDR3 DNA reads as TGCAGTGCTAGAGGTACAGCTTCCTACGAGCAGTACGTC. The V gene is TRBV20-1, the J gene TRBJ2-7; D is ambiguous. The germline V and J ends were trimmed by 1 base and 1 base, with 8 bases remaining between them. Germline V lookup: CDR1 DFQATT, CDR2 SNEGSKA (reference sequence). This CDR3 comprises 13 residues.

The gene calls are TRBV4-1 and TRBJ2-1; D possibly corresponds to TRBD2 (5 bases). The germline V gene encodes CDR1 MGHRA and CDR2 YSYEKL. Trimming stripped 10 bases from V and 3 bases from J, with 19 bases between. The CDR3 sequence is 15 residues long. CDR3 bases: TGCGCCACTCGCCGCCGCTTAACTAGCTACAATGAGCAGTTCTTC. This encodes CATRRRLTSYNEQFF.

This clonotype appeared many times. The gene calls are TRBV7-6 and TRBJ2-5; 10 bases align to TRBD1. CDR3 length: 14 amino acids. Trimming cost V 5 bases and J 3 bases; bases outside gene matches: 3. CDR1 and CDR2 from the germline V gene are SGHVS and FNYEAQ. Here the CDR3 DNA reads TGTGCCAGCAGCCGGACAGGGGGTAAAGAGACCCAGTACTTC. Translation: CASSRTGGKETQYF.

Many counts were recorded for this clonotype. V and J are TRBV7-9 and TRBJ2-1; D is undetermined. Trimming pared 2 bases from V and 6 bases from J, leaving 5 bases between. Germline loops: CDR1 SEHNR, CDR2 FQNEAQ (reference sequence). The CDR3 contains 12 residues. CDR3 sequence (DNA): TGTGCCAGCAGCTTATTACCCAATGAGCAGTTCTTC. Translating it yields CASSLLPNEQFF.

Details on this clonotype: No conserved phenylalanine or tryptophan ends this CDR3, so it is likely a read error. The chain links TRBV4-1 to TRBJ1-2, with a weak D call TRBD1 (5 bases). Germline values: CDR1 MGHRA, CDR2 YSYEKL. The CDR3 totals 14 residues. V was trimmed by 0 bases and J by 8 bases, leaving 13 bases between them. The CDR3 loop is CASSQEDIFWGYTS. The CDR3 DNA reads TGCGCCAGCAGCCAAGAGGACATCTTCTGGGGCTACACCTCC.

The V and J genes are TRBV6-6 and TRBJ1-5; 7 nucleotides align to TRBD1. With 3 bases clipped from V and 0 bases from J, the junction kept 8 bases outside the gene matches. The CDR3 sequence is 17 residues long. Germline V gene lookup returns CDR1 MNHNY and CDR2 SVGAGI (reference sequence). The CDR3 loop reads CASSYLGGQSSNQPQHF. The DNA for the CDR3 is TGTGCCAGCAGTTATTTAGGGGGACAGAGTAGCAATCAGCCCCAGCATTTT.